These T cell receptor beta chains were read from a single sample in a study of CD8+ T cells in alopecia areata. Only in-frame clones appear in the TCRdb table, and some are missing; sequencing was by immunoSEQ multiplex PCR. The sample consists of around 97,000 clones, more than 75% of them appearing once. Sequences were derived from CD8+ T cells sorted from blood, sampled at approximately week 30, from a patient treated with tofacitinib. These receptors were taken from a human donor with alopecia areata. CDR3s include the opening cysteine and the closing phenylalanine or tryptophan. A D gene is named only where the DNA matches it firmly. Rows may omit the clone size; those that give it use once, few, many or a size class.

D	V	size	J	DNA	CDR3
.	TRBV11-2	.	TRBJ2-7	TGTGCCAGCAGCTTCACAGCGTACGAGCAGTACTTC	CASSFTAYEQYF
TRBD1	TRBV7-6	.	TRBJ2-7	TGTGCCAGCAGCCCCGGGACAGGGTCCTACGAGCAGTACTTC	CASSPGTGSYEQYF
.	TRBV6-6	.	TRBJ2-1	TGTGCCAGCAGTTACTTACAGGGAGACCATGAGCAGTTCTTC	CASSYLQGDHEQFF
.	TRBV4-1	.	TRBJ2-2	TGCGCCAGCAGAAACACCGGGGAGCTGTTTTTT	CASRNTGELFF
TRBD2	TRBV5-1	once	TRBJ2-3	TGCGCCAGCAGCATCGGACTAGCCACAGATACGCAGTATTTT	CASSIGLATDTQYF
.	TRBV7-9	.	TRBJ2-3	TGTGCCAGCAGCTTACCGGTATCCACAGATACGCAGTATTTT	CASSLPVSTDTQYF
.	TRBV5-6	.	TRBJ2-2	TGTGCCAGCAGCCCGGAGGAGTTTCCGAACACCGGGGAGCTGTTTTTT	CASSPEEFPNTGELFF
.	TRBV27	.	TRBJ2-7	TGTGCCAGCAGTTTACATAGCAGATACGAGCAGTACTTC	CASSLHSRYEQYF
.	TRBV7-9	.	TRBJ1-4	TGTGCCAGCAGCCCGTACGCAACTAATGAAAAACTGTTTTTT	CASSPYATNEKLFF
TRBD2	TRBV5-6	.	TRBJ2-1	TGTGCCAGCAGCCCCCCCAAACTAGCGGGAGGACGGTACAATGAGCAGTTCTTC	CASSPPKLAGGRYNEQFF
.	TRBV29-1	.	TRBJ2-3	TGCAGCGCCCACGACCGGGGCAGGGTGGCAGATACGCAGTATTTT	CSAHDRGRVADTQYF
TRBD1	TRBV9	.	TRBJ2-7	TGTGCCAGCAGCCCCCAGACAGGGTTAGGAGAAGAGCAGTACTTC	CASSPQTGLGEEQYF
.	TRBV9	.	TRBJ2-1	TGTGCCAGCAGCGCCAACAATGAGCAGTTCTTC	CASSANNEQFF
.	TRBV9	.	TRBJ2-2	TGTGCCAGCAGCGTAGAGGATAGCCGCACCGGGGAGCTGTTTTTT	CASSVEDSRTGELFF
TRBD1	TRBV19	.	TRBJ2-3	TGTGCCAGCGAGAGCGGACAGGGAACAGATACGCAGTATTTT	CASESGQGTDTQYF
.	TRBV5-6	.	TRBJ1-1	TGTGCCAGCAGCGCCGGAAACACTGAAGCTTTCTTT	CASSAGNTEAFF
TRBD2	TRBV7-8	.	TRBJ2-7	TGTGCCAGCAGCTTTCCTAGCGGAACCTACGAGCAGTACTTC	CASSFPSGTYEQYF
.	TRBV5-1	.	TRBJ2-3	TGCGCCAGCAGCACAGATACCGGGACAACTCCAGACGATACGCAGTATTTT	CASSTDTGTTPDDTQYF
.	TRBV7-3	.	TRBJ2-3	TGTGCCAGCAGCTTCGGTGGTACGCAGTATTTT	CASSFGGTQYF
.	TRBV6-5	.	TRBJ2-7	TGTGCCAGCACAGGCGGAAGCTCCTACGAGCAGTACTTC	CASTGGSSYEQYF
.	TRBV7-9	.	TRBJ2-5	TGTGCCAGCAGCTGGACAGAGACCCAGTACTTC	CASSWTETQYF
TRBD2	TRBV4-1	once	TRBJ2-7	TGCGCCAGCAGCCAAGAGGGAGGCGGGAGGGGTTGGGAGCAGTACTTC	CASSQEGGGRGWEQYF
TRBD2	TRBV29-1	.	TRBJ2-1	TGCAGCGTTGCATGGGGACTAGCGGGAATCAATGAGCAGTTCTTC	CSVAWGLAGINEQFF
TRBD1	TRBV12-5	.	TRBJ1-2	TGTGCTAGTGGACCCACCGGGACAGGCTATGGCTACACCTTC	CASGPTGTGYGYTF
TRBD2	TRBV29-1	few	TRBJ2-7	TGCAGCGGGAACGTAGCGGGAGCCGCGACCTGCTCCTACGAGCAGTACTTC	CSGNVAGAATCSYEQYF